This TCR beta chain appears in the sequencing data of a study of post-analysis software for immune sequencing data. Study results and caveats: There were roughly 5 TRBV segments more frequent in patients than controls, and TRBV5-6, TRBV5-1 and TRBV20-1 were among them.

Trimming took off 5 bases at V and 1 base at J, with 15 bases between the two ends. CDR3 length: 16 residues. CDR1 SGHTA and CDR2 FQGNSA come from the germline V gene. A few counts support this clonotype. Its antigen is still unknown. The library was made from cDNA and included unique molecular identifiers. TCRdb reprocessed the PCR reads with MiXCR, giving one entry per CDR3 protein. The sample has a few hundred thousand distinct CDR3 sequences, more than 30% seen once. Sequencing was done on a sample of blood. This TCR was recovered from a girl aged 2 to 10 with multiple sclerosis. V gene TRBV7-2 combines with J gene TRBJ2-1; D is possibly TRBD1 or TRBD2 (5 bases each). CDR3 coding DNA: TGTGCCAGCAGCCTTTGGGGGAGAGCGTCCTACAATGAGCAGTTCTTC. Protein: CASSLWGRASYNEQFF. Complete variable domain (other parts from reference TRBV7-2 and TRBJ2-1): GAGVSQSPSNKVTEKGKDVELRCDPISGHTALYWYRQSLGQGLEFLIYFQGNSAPDKSGLPSDRFSAERTGGSVSTLTIQRTQQEDSAVYLCASSLWGRASYNEQFFGPGTRLTVL.